One and the same sample provided the 15 T cell receptor beta chains below, sequenced in a study of T cells in Graves' hyperthyroidism and ophthalmopathy. RNA transcripts yielded amplified TCR beta CDR3 regions. First-round RT-PCR targeting the TCR CDR3 was performed with the HTBI primer set. In TCRdb, the multiplex PCR reads were re-called with MiXCR into one record per CDR3 protein. Among fewer than 600,000 distinct CDR3 sequences listed, around 15% were seen once. What was sequenced was blood. The receptors shown here come from a woman between 18 and 30 years old with Graves' hyperthyroidism.

This clonotype was detected many times. Here the CDR3 reads CASSLAGTGVIGTGELFF. DNA for the CDR3: TGTGCCAGCAGCTTAGCTGGGACAGGGGTTATTGGCACCGGGGAGCTGTTTTTT. The genes are TRBV7-6 and TRBJ2-2; 10 bases fit TRBD1. Germline V CDR1 and CDR2: SGHVS, FNYEAQ. This CDR3 region has 18 residues. V dropped 0 bases and J dropped 4; count of bases not matched to a gene: 8.

This clonotype was observed a handful of times. The rearrangement uses TRBV6-2 or TRBV6-3 and TRBJ2-2; a weak D match, TRBD2 (6 bases). Germline CDR1 is MNHEY and CDR2 is SVGEGT. There are 15 residues in the CDR3. Trimming pared 2 bases from V and 4 bases from J, leaving 11 bases between. CDR3 residues: CASSYILALTGELFF. CDR3 DNA: TGTGCCAGCAGTTACATCCTAGCGCTCACCGGGGAGCTGTTTTTT.

This clonotype was observed many times. The chain recombines TRBV20-1 with TRBJ2-1, with 11 bases that match TRBD2. After removal of 6 bases from V and 7 bases from J, the junction contained 11 bases not matched to a gene. The CDR3 length is 15 residues. CDR1 and CDR2 (germline): DFQATT, SNEGSKA (reference sequence). The CDR3 bases are TGCAGTGCCCCAAGTACTAGCGGGAGTCTTAATGAGCAGTTCTTC. Translation: CSAPSTSGSLNEQFF.

In this sample, this clonotype turned up many times. The chain combines TRBV5-1 with TRBJ2-5; 11 bases are shared with TRBD2. The CDR3 is 14 residues long. With 4 bases clipped from V and 5 bases from J, the junction kept 4 bases outside the gene matches. Germline CDR1 and CDR2: SGHRS and YFSETQ. This CDR3 is CASSTLAGDETQYF. For the CDR3, the DNA is TGCGCCAGCAGCACACTAGCGGGAGATGAGACCCAGTACTTC.

This clonotype was seen at least ten times. J is TRBJ2-5 and V is TRBV3-1, with D maybe TRBD2 (5 bases). V lost 0 bases and J lost 2, with 13 bases in between. CDR3 size: 16 residues. The germline gives CDR1 LGHDT, CDR2 YNNKEL (reference sequence). The CDR3 loop reads CASSQERTGSQETQYF. The CDR3 DNA follows: TGTGCCAGCAGCCAAGAAAGGACGGGGAGTCAAGAGACCCAGTACTTC.

The chain carries TRBV27 and TRBJ2-3; a weak D match, TRBD2 (6 bases). The CDR3 covers 16 residues. CDR1 and CDR2 from the germline V gene are MNHEY and SMNVEV (reference sequence). Trimming left V 2 bases short and J 0 bases short, with 12 bases between. The CDR3 loop reads CASSLLGGGSTDTQYF. The CDR3 region has the DNA TGTGCCAGCAGTTTACTGGGTGGGGGGAGCACAGATACGCAGTATTTT.

The chain carries TRBV19 and TRBJ2-1; D is possibly TRBD1 (5 bases). The CDR3 runs to 15 residues. V lost 6 bases and J lost 6, with 18 bases in between. CDR1 LNHDA and CDR2 SQIVND come from the germline V gene (reference sequence). The CDR3 nucleotides are TGTGCCAGTAGCGCCCGTGGGGCCTACTTCAATGAGCAGTTCTTC. Its protein is CASSARGAYFNEQFF. Full variable domain (missing parts from reference TRBV19 and TRBJ2-1): DGGITQSPKYLFRKEGQNVTLSCEQNLNHDAMYWYRQDPGQGLRLIYYSQIVNDFQKGDIAEGYSVSREKKESFPLTVTSAQKNPTAFYLCASSARGAYFNEQFFGPGTRLTVL.

This clonotype was picked up a small number of times. CDR3: CASSPGKGTEAFF. CDR3 coding DNA: TGCGCCAGCAGCCCTGGGAAAGGGACTGAAGCTTTCTTT. This chain links TRBV5-1 with TRBJ1-1; D gene ambiguous. CDR1 SGHRS and CDR2 YFSETQ come from the germline V gene. The V end was cut by 4 bases, the J end by 5 bases, with 12 bases between. The CDR3 is 13 amino acids. The variable domain in full, with the rest retrieved from reference TRBV5-1 and TRBJ1-1, is KAGVTQTPRYLIKTRGQQVTLSCSPISGHRSVSWYQQTPGQGLQFLFEYFSETQRNKGNFPGRFSGRQFSNSRSEMNVSTLELGDSALYLCASSPGKGTEAFFGQGTRLTVV.

This clonotype was found a few times. The chain carries TRBV7-9 and TRBJ1-5; 7 nucleotides match TRBD1. V lost 8 bases, J lost 5 bases, and 6 bases stayed unmatched. Germline V gives CDR1 SEHNR, CDR2 FQNEAQ (reference sequence). CDR3 length: 13 residues. CDR3 loop: CASQDREYQPQHF. CDR3 coding DNA: TGTGCCAGCCAAGACAGGGAATATCAGCCCCAGCATTTT.

This clonotype was seen many times. The rearrangement links TRBV27 to TRBJ1-3; D may be TRBD1 (6 bases). CDR1 is MNHEY, CDR2 SMNVEV, per germline (reference sequence). This CDR3 comprises 11 residues. The CDR3 loop is CATRGGNTIYF. CDR3 bases: TGTGCTACCAGGGGAGGAAACACCATATATTTT.

This clonotype was found a few times. This may stem from a read error, because a much larger clone lies one nucleotide away. The chain joins TRBV11-2 to TRBJ2-3; D perhaps matches TRBD2 (7 bases). V lost 6 bases, J lost 6 bases, and 19 bases lay in between. The germline CDR1 and CDR2 sequences are SGHAT and FQNNGV. There are 15 residues in the CDR3. As DNA, the CDR3 is TGTGCCAGCAGTGCGCGAGGGGGGGGTCCGGATACGCAGTATTTT. Translated, it gives CASSARGGGPDTQYF. Based on the CDR3 plus reference TRBV11-2 and TRBJ2-3, the full variable domain is EAGVAQSPRYKIIEKRQSVAFWCNPISGHATLYWYQQILGQGPKLLIQFQNNGVVDDSQLPKDRFSAERLKGVDSTLKIQPAKLEDSAVYLCASSARGGGPDTQYFGPGTRLTVL.

This clonotype occurred many times. V and J are TRBV12-3 or TRBV12-4 and TRBJ2-7, with a possible D match to TRBD1 (5 bases). Trimming left V 3 bases short and J 3 bases short, with 6 bases between. This CDR3 has 12 amino acids. The DNA of the CDR3 is TGTGCCAGCAGTTTCCAGGGCTACGAGCAGTACGTC. Encoded protein: CASSFQGYEQYV.

As concerns this clonotype: Just one base apart from a much larger clone, this may be a read error. The rearrangement links TRBV7-2 to TRBJ1-5; no clear D. V was pared by 5 bases and J by 2 bases, with 10 bases between. The CDR3 is 14 amino acids. From germline, CDR1 is SGHTA and CDR2 FQGNSA. The CDR3 DNA reads TGTGCCAGCAGCGACTTATATGGCAATCAGCCCCAGCATTTT. Its protein is CASSDLYGNQPQHF.

The table lists this clonotype with many counts. V is TRBV6-5 and J is TRBJ1-1; maybe TRBD1 (5 bases). This CDR3 is 16 amino acids long. Trimming took 2 bases from V and 1 from J, leaving 14 bases between them. Germline CDR1 MNHEY, CDR2 SVGAGI. CDR3 nucleotide sequence: TGTGCCAGCAGTTACGGACAAGGTCAGTCGAACACTGAAGCTTTCTTT. Translation gives CASSYGQGQSNTEAFF.

This clonotype was observed many times. The chain is built from TRBV2 and TRBJ1-5; TRBD1 matches 11 bases. Germline V gene sequence: CDR1 SNHLY, CDR2 FYNNEI. CDR3 length: 17 amino acids. Losses at the gene ends were 6 bases for V and 2 bases for J; bases not matched to a gene: 9. The CDR3 sequence: CASRTGTGGGGNQPQHF. CDR3 in DNA: TGTGCCAGCAGGACCGGGACAGGGGGTGGGGGCAATCAGCCCCAGCATTTT.